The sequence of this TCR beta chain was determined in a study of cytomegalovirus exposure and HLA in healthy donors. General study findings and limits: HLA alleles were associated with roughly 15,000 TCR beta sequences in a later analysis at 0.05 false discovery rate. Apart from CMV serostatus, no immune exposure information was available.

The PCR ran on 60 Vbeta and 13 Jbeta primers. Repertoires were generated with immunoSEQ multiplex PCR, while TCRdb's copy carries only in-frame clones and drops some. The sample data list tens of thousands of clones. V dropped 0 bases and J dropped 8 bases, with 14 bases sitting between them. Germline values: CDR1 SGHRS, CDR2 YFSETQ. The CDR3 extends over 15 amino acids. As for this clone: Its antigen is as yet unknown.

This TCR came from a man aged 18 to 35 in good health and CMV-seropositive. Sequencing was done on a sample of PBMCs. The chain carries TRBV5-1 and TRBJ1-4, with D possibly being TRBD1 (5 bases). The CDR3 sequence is CASSLGGALGEKLFF. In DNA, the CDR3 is TGCGCCAGCAGCTTGGGCGGGGCGCTAGGGGAAAAACTGTTTTTT.